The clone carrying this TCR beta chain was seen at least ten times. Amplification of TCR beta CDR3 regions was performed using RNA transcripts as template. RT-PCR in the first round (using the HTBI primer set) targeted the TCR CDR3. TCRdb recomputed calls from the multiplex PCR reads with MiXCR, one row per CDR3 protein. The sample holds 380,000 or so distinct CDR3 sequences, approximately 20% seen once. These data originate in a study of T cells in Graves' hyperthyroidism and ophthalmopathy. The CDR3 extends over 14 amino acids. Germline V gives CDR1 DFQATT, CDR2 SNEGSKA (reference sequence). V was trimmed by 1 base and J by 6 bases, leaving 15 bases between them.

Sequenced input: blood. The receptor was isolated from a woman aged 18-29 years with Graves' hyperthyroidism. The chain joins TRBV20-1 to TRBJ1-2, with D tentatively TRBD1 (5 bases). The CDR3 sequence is CSARGRIGVDGYTF. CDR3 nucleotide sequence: TGCAGTGCTAGAGGGCGTATAGGGGTCGATGGCTACACCTTC.